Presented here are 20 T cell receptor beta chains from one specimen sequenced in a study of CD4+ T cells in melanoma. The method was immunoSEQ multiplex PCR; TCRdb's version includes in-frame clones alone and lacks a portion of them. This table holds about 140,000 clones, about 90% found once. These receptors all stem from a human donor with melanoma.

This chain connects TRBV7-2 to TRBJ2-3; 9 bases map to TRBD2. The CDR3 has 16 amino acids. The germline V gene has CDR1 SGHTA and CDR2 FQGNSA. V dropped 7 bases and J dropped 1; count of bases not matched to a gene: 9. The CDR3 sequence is CASTSRASGGTDTQYF. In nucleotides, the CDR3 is TGTGCCAGCACCTCCCGGGCTAGCGGGGGCACAGATACGCAGTATTTT.

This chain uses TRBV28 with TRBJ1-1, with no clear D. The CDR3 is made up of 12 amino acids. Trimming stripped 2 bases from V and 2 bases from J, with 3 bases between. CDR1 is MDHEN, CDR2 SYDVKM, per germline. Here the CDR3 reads CASSLGNTEAFF. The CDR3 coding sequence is TGTGCCAGCAGTTTAGGAAACACTGAAGCTTTCTTT. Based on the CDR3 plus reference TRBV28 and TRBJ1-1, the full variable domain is DVKVTQSSRYLVKRTGEKVFLECVQDMDHENMFWYRQDPGLGLRLIYFSYDVKMKEKGDIPEGYSVSREKKERFSLILESASTNQTSMYLCASSLGNTEAFFGQGTRLTVV.

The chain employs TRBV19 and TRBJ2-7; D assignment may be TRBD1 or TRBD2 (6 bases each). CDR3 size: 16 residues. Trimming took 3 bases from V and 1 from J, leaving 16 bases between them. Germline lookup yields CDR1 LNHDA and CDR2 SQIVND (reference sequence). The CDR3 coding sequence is TGTGCCAGTAGTATCGGAGGGGAGACAGGTTCCTACGAGCAGTACTTC. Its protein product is CASSIGGETGSYEQYF.

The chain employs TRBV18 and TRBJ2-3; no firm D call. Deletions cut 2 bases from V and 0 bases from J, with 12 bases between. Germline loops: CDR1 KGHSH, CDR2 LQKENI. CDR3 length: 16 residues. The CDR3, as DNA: TGTGCCAGCTCACCAAAGCAGGCCTCTAGCACAGATACGCAGTATTTT. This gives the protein CASSPKQASSTDTQYF. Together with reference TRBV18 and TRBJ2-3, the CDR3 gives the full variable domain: NAGVMQNPRHLVRRRGQEARLRCSPMKGHSHVYWYRQLPEEGLKFMVYLQKENIIDESGMPKERFSAEFPKEGPSILRIQQVVRGDSAAYFCASSPKQASSTDTQYFGPGTRLTVL.

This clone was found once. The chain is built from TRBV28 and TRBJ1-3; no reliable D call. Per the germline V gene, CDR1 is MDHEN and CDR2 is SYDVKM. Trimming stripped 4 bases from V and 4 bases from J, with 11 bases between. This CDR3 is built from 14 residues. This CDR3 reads CASSSDGVGNTIYF. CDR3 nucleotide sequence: TGTGCCAGCAGTTCCGATGGGGTAGGAAACACCATATATTTT.

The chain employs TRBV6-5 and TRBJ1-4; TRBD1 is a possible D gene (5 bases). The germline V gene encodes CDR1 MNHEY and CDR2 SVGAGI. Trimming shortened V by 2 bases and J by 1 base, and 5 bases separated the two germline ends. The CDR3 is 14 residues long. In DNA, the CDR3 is TGTGCCAGCAGTTACCAGGGAACTAATGAAAAACTGTTTTTT. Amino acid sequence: CASSYQGTNEKLFF.

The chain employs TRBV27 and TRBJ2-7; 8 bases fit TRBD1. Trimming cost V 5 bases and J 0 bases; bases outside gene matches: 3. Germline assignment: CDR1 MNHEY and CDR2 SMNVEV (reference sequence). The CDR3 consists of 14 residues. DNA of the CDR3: TGTGCCAGCAGTCGGGACAGGTTCTCCTACGAGCAGTACTTC. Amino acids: CASSRDRFSYEQYF.

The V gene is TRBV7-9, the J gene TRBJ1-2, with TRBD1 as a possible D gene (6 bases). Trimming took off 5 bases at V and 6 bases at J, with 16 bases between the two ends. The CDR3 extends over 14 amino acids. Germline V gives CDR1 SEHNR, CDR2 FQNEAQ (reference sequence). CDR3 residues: CASSPDRSFNGYTF. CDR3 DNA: TGTGCCAGCAGCCCGGACAGATCCTTCAATGGCTACACCTTC. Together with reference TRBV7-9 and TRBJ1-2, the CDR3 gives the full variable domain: DTGVSQNPRHKITKRGQNVTFRCDPISEHNRLYWYRQTLGQGPEFLTYFQNEAQLEKSRLLSDRFSAERPKGSFSTLEIQRTEQGDSAMYLCASSPDRSFNGYTFGSGTRLTVV.

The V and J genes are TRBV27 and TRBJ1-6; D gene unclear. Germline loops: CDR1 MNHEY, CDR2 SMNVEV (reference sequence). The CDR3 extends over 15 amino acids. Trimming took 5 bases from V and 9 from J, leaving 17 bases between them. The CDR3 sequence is CASSQIRGFASPLHF. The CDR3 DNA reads TGTGCCAGCAGTCAGATACGTGGCTTTGCTTCACCCCTCCACTTT.

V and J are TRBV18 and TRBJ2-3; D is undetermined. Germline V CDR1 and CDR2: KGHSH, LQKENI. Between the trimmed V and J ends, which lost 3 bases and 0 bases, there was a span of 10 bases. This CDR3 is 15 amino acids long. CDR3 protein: CASSPRLASTDTQYF. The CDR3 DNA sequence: TGTGCCAGCTCACCCAGGCTGGCCAGCACAGATACGCAGTATTTT.

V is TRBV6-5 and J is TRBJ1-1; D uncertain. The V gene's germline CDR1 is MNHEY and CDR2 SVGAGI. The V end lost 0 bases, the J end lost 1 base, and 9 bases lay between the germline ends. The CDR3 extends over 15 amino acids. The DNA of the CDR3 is TGTGCCAGCAGTTACTCGATCGCAGGGAACACTGAAGCTTTCTTT. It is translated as CASSYSIAGNTEAFF.

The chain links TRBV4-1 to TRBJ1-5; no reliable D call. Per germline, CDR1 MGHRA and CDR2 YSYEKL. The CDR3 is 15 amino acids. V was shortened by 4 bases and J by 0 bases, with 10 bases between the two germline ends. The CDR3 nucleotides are TGCGCCAGCAGCCTGTGGGGTAATAGCAATCAGCCCCAGCATTTT. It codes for CASSLWGNSNQPQHF.

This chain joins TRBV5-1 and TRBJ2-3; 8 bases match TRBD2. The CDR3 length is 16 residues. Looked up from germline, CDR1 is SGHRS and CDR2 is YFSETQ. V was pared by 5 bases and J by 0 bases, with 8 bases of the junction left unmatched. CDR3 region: CASRSLAGTSTDTQYF. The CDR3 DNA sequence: TGCGCCAGCAGGTCTCTAGCGGGCACTAGCACAGATACGCAGTATTTT.

The CDR3 reads CASSLNGGASPLHF. The CDR3, as DNA: TGTGCCAGCAGCTTAAACGGGGGAGCCTCACCCCTCCACTTT. The chain couples TRBV11-2 to TRBJ1-6; TRBD1 is a possible D gene (5 bases). The CDR3 totals 14 residues. Germline V gene lookup returns CDR1 SGHAT and CDR2 FQNNGV. Trimming cost V 2 bases and J 10 bases, with 12 bases left between them.

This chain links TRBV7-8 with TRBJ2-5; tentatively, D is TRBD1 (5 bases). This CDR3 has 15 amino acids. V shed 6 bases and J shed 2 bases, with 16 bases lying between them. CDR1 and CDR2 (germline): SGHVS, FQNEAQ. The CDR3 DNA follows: TGTGCCAGCAGTTATCAGGGAAGGGGACAAGAGACCCAGTACTTC. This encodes CASSYQGRGQETQYF.

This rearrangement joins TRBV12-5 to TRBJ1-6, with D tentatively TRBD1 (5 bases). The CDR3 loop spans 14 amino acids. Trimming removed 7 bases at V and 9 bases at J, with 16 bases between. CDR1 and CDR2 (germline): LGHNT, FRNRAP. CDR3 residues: CASASGTQISPLHF. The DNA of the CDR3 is TGTGCTAGTGCCTCCGGGACCCAAATTTCACCCCTCCACTTT.

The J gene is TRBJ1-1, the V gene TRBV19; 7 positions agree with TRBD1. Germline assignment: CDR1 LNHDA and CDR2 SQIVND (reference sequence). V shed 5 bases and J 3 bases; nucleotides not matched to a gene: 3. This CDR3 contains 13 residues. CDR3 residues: CASSRTGDTEAFF. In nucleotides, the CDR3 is TGTGCCAGTAGTCGTACAGGGGACACTGAAGCTTTCTTT.

CDR3 DNA: TGTGCCAGCAGCGCTTTACAGGGGGCTTACAATGAGCAGTTCTTC. This sequence encodes CASSALQGAYNEQFF. The chain joins TRBV9 to TRBJ2-1, with TRBD1 matching over 9 bases. The CDR3 length is 15 residues. From germline, CDR1 is SGDLS and CDR2 YYNGEE. V was pared by 3 bases and J by 4 bases, with 5 bases of the junction left unmatched.

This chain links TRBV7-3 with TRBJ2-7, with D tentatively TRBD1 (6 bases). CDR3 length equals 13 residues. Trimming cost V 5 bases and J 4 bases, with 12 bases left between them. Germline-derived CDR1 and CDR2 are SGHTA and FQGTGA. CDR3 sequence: CASSAQQGYEQYF. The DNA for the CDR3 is TGTGCCAGCAGCGCGCAACAGGGTTACGAGCAGTACTTC. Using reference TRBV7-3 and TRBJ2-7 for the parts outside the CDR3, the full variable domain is GAGVSQTPSNKVTEKGKYVELRCDPISGHTALYWYRQSLGQGPEFLIYFQGTGAADDSGLPNDRFFAVRPEGSVSTLKIQRTERGDSAVYLCASSAQQGYEQYFGPGTRLTVT.

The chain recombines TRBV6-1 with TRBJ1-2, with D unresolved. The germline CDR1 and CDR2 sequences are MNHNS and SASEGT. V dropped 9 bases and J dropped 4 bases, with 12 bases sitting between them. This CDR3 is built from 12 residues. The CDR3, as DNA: TGTGCCAGTCGGTCGGGCGGCTATGGCTACACCTTC. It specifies CASRSGGYGYTF.